The 14 T cell receptor beta chains listed next were all sequenced from one sample in a study of cytomegalovirus exposure and HLA in healthy donors. It was with 60 Vbeta and 13 Jbeta primers that the PCR ran. TCRdb's copy holds only in-frame clones and misses some; the assay was immunoSEQ multiplex PCR. Of around 150,000 clones listed, just under 80% are singletons. The sample consisted of PBMCs. These receptors came from a man aged 18 to 29 in good health and CMV-seropositive.

The chain uses TRBV5-5 and TRBJ2-5; 8 bases fit TRBD1. With V trimmed by 0 bases and J by 4 bases, 5 bases remained unmatched. Germline V lookup: CDR1 SGHKS, CDR2 YYEKEE (reference sequence). The CDR3 totals 15 residues. The CDR3 is CASSLGQGAGETQYF. The CDR3 DNA reads as TGTGCCAGCAGCTTGGGGCAGGGGGCGGGAGAGACCCAGTACTTC.

The V and J genes are TRBV4-3 and TRBJ2-7; D uncertain. Trimming cost V 0 bases and J 2 bases, with 14 bases left between them. This CDR3 region has 16 residues. Germline V gives CDR1 LGHNA, CDR2 YSLEER. The CDR3 bases are TGCGCCAGCAGCCAAGATCTCGAACAAGTTGCCTACGAGCAGTACTTC. Amino acids: CASSQDLEQVAYEQYF.

V and J are TRBV6-1 and TRBJ2-1, with 7 bases identical to TRBD1. This CDR3 has 14 residues. Germline values: CDR1 MNHNS, CDR2 SASEGT. With V trimmed by 4 bases and J by 6 bases, 6 bases remained unmatched. CDR3 sequence: CASSGHRGSNEQFF. CDR3 nucleotides: TGTGCCAGCAGTGGTCACAGGGGATCCAATGAGCAGTTCTTC.

The rearrangement links TRBV4-1 to TRBJ1-5; no firm D call. The CDR3 contains 17 residues. Germline CDR1 is MGHRA and CDR2 is YSYEKL. V was pared by 1 base and J by 0 bases, with 13 bases between. This chain's CDR3 is CASSQGKETYSNQPQHF. In nucleotides, the CDR3 is TGCGCCAGCAGCCAAGGAAAAGAAACTTATAGCAATCAGCCCCAGCATTTT.

J is TRBJ2-7 and V is TRBV11-2; unclear D gene. The germline gives CDR1 SGHAT, CDR2 FQNNGV. Trimming pared 5 bases from V and 3 bases from J, leaving 5 bases between. The CDR3 contains 11 residues. This chain's CDR3 is CASSPLYEQYF. Here the CDR3 DNA reads TGTGCCAGCAGCCCACTCTACGAGCAGTACTTC.

V usage is TRBV7-6 and J usage is TRBJ2-4, with a tentative D call TRBD1 (5 bases). This CDR3 contains 15 residues. Per the germline V gene, CDR1 is SGHVS and CDR2 is FNYEAQ. Trimming shortened V by 4 bases and J by 5 bases, and 15 bases separated the two germline ends. The chain's CDR3 is CASSSQSGLENIQYF. CDR3 nucleotide sequence: TGTGCCAGCAGCTCCCAATCAGGGTTGGAAAACATTCAGTACTTC.

The chain has TRBV7-8 and TRBJ2-1; TRBD2 matches at 9 bases. This CDR3 is 17 amino acids long. Unmatched junction bases numbered 10, after V lost 1 base and J lost 6 bases. The germline CDR1 and CDR2 sequences are SGHVS and FQNEAQ. The CDR3: CASSLGFFSGSINEQFF. CDR3 nucleotide sequence: TGTGCCAGCAGCTTAGGGTTTTTTAGCGGGAGCATCAATGAGCAGTTCTTC.

V usage is TRBV6-4 and J usage is TRBJ2-3; D perhaps matches TRBD2 (6 bases). The CDR3 runs 15 residues. Germline CDR1 and CDR2: MRHNA and SNTAGT. V dropped 6 bases and J dropped 0 bases, with 13 bases sitting between them. As DNA, the CDR3 is TGTGCCAGCAGCCTAAGTGGGGGGAGCACAGATACGCAGTATTTT. It translates to CASSLSGGSTDTQYF.

This clone was seen once. The CDR3 loop reads CASSPPGGGANNEQFF. Written as DNA, the CDR3 is TGTGCCAGCAGCCCCCCGGGAGGGGGGGCCAACAATGAGCAGTTCTTC. This rearrangement joins TRBV4-2 to TRBJ2-1, with 8 bases identical to TRBD2. Germline loops: CDR1 LGHNA, CDR2 YNFKEQ. The CDR3 extends over 16 amino acids. The J segment lost 5 bases and the V segment lost 4 bases, leaving 10 bases of the junction unmatched.

This clone turned up a few times. This rearrangement joins TRBV6-1 to TRBJ1-3, with TRBD1 as a possible D gene (6 bases). Trimming removed 6 bases at V and 1 base at J, with 10 bases between. CDR1 MNHNS and CDR2 SASEGT come from the germline V gene. The CDR3 totals 14 residues. The CDR3 region has the DNA TGTGCCAGCAGGGCAGGGGCTTCTGGAAACACCATATATTTT. Translation: CASRAGASGNTIYF.

The J gene is TRBJ1-2, the V gene TRBV11-2, with a possible D match to TRBD1 (5 bases). Germline V gene lookup returns CDR1 SGHAT and CDR2 FQNNGV. The CDR3 consists of 16 residues. V was pared by 0 bases and J by 4 bases, with 15 bases between. CDR3 residues: CASSLDRGGRVYGYTF. CDR3 nucleotide sequence: TGTGCCAGCAGCTTAGATCGGGGGGGACGGGTCTATGGCTACACCTTC.

V usage is TRBV19 and J usage is TRBJ1-5, with D unclear. V gave up 3 bases and J gave up 2 bases, with 11 bases separating them. Germline lookup yields CDR1 LNHDA and CDR2 SQIVND (reference sequence). This CDR3 region has 15 residues. The CDR3 coding sequence is TGTGCCAGTAGTATGGGCCGAGTGGGCAATCAGCCCCAGCATTTT. This codes for CASSMGRVGNQPQHF.

The chain uses TRBV19 and TRBJ1-2; weak D call: TRBD1 (5 bases). V was clipped by 4 bases and J by 5 bases, with 23 bases between them. In germline, CDR1 is LNHDA, CDR2 SQIVND (reference sequence). CDR3 length equals 17 residues. CDR3 loop: CASSNSQVGVDRYGYTF. The CDR3 DNA is TGTGCCAGTAGTAACTCCCAGGTAGGGGTCGATCGGTATGGCTACACCTTC. The entire variable domain, with the rest obtained from reference TRBV19 and TRBJ1-2, is as follows: DGGITQSPKYLFRKEGQNVTLSCEQNLNHDAMYWYRQDPGQGLRLIYYSQIVNDFQKGDIAEGYSVSREKKESFPLTVTSAQKNPTAFYLCASSNSQVGVDRYGYTFGSGTRLTVV.

The gene calls are TRBV28 and TRBJ1-1; no definite D call. The germline CDR1 and CDR2 sequences are MDHEN and SYDVKM. Trimming took off 2 bases at V and 5 bases at J, with 12 bases between the two ends. This CDR3 has 14 residues. The CDR3 nucleotides read TGTGCCAGCAGTTTAGAAGTTTTAGCAACTGAAGCTTTCTTT. Translation gives CASSLEVLATEAFF.